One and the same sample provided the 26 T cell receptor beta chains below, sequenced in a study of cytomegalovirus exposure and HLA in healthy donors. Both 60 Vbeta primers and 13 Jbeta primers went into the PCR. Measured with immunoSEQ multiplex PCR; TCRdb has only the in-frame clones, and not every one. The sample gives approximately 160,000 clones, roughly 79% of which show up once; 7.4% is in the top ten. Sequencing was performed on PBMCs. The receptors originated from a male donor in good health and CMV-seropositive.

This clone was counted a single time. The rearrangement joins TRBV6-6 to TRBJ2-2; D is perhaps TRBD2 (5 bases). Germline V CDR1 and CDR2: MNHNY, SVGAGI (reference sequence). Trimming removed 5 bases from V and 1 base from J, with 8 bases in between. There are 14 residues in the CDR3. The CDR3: CASSGAGNTGELFF. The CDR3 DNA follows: TGTGCCAGCAGTGGTGCGGGGAACACCGGGGAGCTGTTTTTT.

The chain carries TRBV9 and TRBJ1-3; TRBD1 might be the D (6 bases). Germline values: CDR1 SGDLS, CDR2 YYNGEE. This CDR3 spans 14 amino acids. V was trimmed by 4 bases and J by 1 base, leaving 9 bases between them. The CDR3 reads CASSRTVSGNTIYF. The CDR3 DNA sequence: TGTGCCAGCAGCCGGACAGTATCTGGAAACACCATATATTTT.

CDR3 region: CASSLTGGANTEAFF. CDR3 bases: TGCGCCAGCAGCTTGACAGGGGGCGCGAACACTGAAGCTTTCTTT. V usage is TRBV5-1 and J usage is TRBJ1-1, with 9 positions matching TRBD1. The junction had 2 bases not matched to a gene; V was cut back by 1 base and J by 1 base. In germline, CDR1 is SGHRS, CDR2 YFSETQ. This CDR3 has 15 amino acids.

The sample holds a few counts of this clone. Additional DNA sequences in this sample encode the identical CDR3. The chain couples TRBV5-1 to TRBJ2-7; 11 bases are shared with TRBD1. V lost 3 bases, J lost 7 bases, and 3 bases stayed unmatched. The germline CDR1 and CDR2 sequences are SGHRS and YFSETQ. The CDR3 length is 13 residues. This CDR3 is CASSSGTGGEQYF. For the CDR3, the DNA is TGCGCCAGCAGCTCGGGGACAGGGGGGGAGCAGTACTTC.

The CDR3 sequence is CASSPPIAGANVLTF. CDR3 nucleotide sequence: TGTGCCAGCAGTCCCCCCATCGCGGGGGCCAACGTCCTGACTTTC. The chain carries TRBV2 and TRBJ2-6; no clear D. The germline CDR1 and CDR2 sequences are SNHLY and FYNNEI. Trimming cost V 5 bases and J 4 bases, with 12 bases left between them. The CDR3 covers 15 residues.

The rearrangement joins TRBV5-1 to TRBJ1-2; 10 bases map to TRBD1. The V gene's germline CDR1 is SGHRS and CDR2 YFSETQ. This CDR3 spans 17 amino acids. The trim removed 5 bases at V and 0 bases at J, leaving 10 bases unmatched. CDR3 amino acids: CASRRDRGYSTNYGYTF. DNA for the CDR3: TGCGCCAGCAGGAGGGACAGGGGCTATTCAACTAACTATGGCTACACCTTC. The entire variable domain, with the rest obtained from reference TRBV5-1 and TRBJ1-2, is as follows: KAGVTQTPRYLIKTRGQQVTLSCSPISGHRSVSWYQQTPGQGLQFLFEYFSETQRNKGNFPGRFSGRQFSNSRSEMNVSTLELGDSALYLCASRRDRGYSTNYGYTFGSGTRLTVV.

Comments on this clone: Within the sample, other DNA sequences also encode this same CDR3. The CDR3 DNA follows: TGTGCCTGGAGTGTACGAGAGAACACTGAAGCTTTCTTT. Protein product: CAWSVRENTEAFF. V gene TRBV30 combines with J gene TRBJ1-1; no clear D. Germline-derived CDR1 and CDR2 are GTSNPN and SVGIG (reference sequence). Trimming pared 0 bases from V and 1 base from J, leaving 6 bases between. This CDR3 is built from 13 residues.

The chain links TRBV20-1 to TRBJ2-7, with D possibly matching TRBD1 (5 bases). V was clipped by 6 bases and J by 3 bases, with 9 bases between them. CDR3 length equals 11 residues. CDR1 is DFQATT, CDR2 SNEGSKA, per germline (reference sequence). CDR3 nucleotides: TGCAGTGCCACAGGAAGCTACGAGCAGTACTTC. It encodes CSATGSYEQYF.

The CDR3 is CAWNPLGTGNSYEQYF. CDR3 DNA: TGTGCCTGGAACCCACTTGGGACAGGGAATTCCTACGAGCAGTACTTC. The chain is built from TRBV30 and TRBJ2-7; 9 bases fit TRBD1. V trimming: 4 bases; J trimming: 1 base; junction bases outside the gene matches: 11. Germline CDR1 GTSNPN, CDR2 SVGIG (reference sequence). This CDR3 is built from 16 residues. Full variable domain (rest looked up from reference TRBV30 and TRBJ2-7): SQTIHQWPATLVQPVGSPLSLECTVEGTSNPNLYWYRQAAGRGLQLLFYSVGIGQISSEVPQNLSASRPQDRQFILSSKKLLLSDSGFYLCAWNPLGTGNSYEQYFGPGTRLTVT.

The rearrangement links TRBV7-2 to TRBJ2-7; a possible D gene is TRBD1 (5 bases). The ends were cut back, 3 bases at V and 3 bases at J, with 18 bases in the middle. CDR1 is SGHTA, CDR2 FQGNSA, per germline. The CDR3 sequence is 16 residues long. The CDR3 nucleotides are TGTGCCAGCAGCTTTATGGGCAGGGCCCCTATCTACGAGCAGTACTTC. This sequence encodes CASSFMGRAPIYEQYF. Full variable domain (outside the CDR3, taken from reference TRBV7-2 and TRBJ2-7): GAGVSQSPSNKVTEKGKDVELRCDPISGHTALYWYRQSLGQGLEFLIYFQGNSAPDKSGLPSDRFSAERTGGSVSTLTIQRTQQEDSAVYLCASSFMGRAPIYEQYFGPGTRLTVT.

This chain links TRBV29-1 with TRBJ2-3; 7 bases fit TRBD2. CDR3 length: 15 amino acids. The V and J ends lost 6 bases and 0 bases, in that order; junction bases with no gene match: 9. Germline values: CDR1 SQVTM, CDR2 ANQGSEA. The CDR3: CSVKLARTSTDTQYF. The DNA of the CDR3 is TGCAGCGTGAAACTAGCGCGCACTAGCACAGATACGCAGTATTTT.

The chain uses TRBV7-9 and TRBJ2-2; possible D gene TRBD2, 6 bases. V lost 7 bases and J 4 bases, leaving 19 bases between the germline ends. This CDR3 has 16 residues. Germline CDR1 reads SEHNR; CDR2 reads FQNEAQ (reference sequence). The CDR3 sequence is CASTPRGNRGTGELFF. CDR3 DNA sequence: TGTGCCAGCACCCCCCGGGGGAACCGGGGCACCGGGGAGCTGTTTTTT.

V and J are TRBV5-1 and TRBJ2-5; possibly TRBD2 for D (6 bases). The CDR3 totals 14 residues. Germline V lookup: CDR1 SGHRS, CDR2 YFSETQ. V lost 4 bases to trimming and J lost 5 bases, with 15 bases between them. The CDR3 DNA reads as TGCGCCAGCAGCCACGCCGGGGGTGAGGAGACCCAGTACTTC. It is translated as CASSHAGGEETQYF. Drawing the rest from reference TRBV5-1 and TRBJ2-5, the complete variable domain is KAGVTQTPRYLIKTRGQQVTLSCSPISGHRSVSWYQQTPGQGLQFLFEYFSETQRNKGNFPGRFSGRQFSNSRSEMNVSTLELGDSALYLCASSHAGGEETQYFGPGTRLLVL.

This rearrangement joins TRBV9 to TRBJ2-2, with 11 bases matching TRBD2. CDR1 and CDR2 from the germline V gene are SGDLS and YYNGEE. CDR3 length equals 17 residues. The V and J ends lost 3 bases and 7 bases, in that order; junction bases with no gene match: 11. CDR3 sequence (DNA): TGTGCCAGCAGCGGGATAGCGGGGGGGCCTGAGGACGGGGAGCTGTTTTTT. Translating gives CASSGIAGGPEDGELFF. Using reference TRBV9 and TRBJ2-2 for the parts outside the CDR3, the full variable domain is DSGVTQTPKHLITATGQRVTLRCSPRSGDLSVYWYQQSLDQGLQFLIQYYNGEERAKGNILERFSAQQFPDLHSELNLSSLELGDSALYFCASSGIAGGPEDGELFFGEGSRLTVL.

The CDR3 loop is CASRGTEPAPLHF. The CDR3 DNA sequence: TGTGCCAGCAGGGGGACAGAGCCAGCCCCCCTCCACTTT. V usage is TRBV6-1 and J usage is TRBJ1-6; 7 bases are shared with TRBD1. CDR3 length: 13 amino acids. Germline CDR1 is MNHNS and CDR2 is SASEGT. The J segment lost 13 bases and the V segment lost 6 bases, leaving 9 bases of the junction unmatched.

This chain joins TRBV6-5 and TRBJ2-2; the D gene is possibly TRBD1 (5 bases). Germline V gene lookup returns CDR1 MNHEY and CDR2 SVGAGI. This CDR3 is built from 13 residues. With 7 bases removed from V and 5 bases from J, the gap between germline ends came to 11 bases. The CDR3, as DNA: TGTGCCAGCATCGCAGGGTATACCGGGGAGCTGTTTTTT. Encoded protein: CASIAGYTGELFF.

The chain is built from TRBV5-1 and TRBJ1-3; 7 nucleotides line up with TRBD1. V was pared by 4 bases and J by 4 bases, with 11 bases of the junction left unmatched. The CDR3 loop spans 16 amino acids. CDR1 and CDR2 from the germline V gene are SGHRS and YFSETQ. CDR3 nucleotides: TGCGCCAGCAGCCCGCTTCGCAGGGGGATCGGAAACACCATATATTTT. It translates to CASSPLRRGIGNTIYF.

CDR3 in DNA: TGTGCCAGCAGTGAAGAAAGGGGGCAAGGTACTGAAGCTTTCTTT. Amino acids: CASSEERGQGTEAFF. The chain uses TRBV2 and TRBJ1-1, with 7 bases aligning to TRBD1. The CDR3 loop spans 15 amino acids. Looked up from germline, CDR1 is SNHLY and CDR2 is FYNNEI. Trimming at V came to 1 base and at J to 5 bases, leaving 7 bases not matched to a gene.

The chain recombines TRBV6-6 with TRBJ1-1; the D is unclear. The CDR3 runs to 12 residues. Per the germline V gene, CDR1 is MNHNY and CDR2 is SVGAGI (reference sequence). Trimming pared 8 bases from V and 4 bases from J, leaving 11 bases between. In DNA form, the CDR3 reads TGTGCCAGCCCACCCTCGGGCACTGAAGCTTTCTTT. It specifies CASPPSGTEAFF.

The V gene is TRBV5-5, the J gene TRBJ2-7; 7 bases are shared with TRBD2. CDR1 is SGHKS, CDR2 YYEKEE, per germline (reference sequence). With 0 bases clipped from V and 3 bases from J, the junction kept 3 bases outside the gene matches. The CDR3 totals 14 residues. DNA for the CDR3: TGTGCCAGCAGCTTGGGGACTAGGCGCTACGAGCAGTACTTC. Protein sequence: CASSLGTRRYEQYF.

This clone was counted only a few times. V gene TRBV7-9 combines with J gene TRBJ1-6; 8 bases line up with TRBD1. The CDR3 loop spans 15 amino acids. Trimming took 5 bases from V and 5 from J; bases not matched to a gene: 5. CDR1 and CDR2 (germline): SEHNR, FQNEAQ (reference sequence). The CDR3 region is CASSPRTGHNSPLHF. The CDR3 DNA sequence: TGTGCCAGCAGCCCCCGGACAGGGCATAATTCACCCCTCCACTTT.

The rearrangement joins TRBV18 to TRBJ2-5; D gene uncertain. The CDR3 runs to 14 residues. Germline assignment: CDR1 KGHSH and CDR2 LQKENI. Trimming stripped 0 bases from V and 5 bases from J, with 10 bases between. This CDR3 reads CASSPPGVFETQYF. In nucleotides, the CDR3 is TGTGCCAGCTCACCACCTGGAGTCTTTGAGACCCAGTACTTC.

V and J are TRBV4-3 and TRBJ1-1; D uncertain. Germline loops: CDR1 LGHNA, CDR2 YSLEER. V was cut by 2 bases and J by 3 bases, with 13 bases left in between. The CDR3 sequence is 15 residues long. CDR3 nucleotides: TGCGCCAGCAGCCAACATTTGAGGAGCGACACTGAAGCTTTCTTT. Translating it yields CASSQHLRSDTEAFF.

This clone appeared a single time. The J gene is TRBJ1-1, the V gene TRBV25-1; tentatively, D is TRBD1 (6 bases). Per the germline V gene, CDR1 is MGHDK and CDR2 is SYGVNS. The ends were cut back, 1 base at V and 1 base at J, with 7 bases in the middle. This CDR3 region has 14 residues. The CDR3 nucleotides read TGTGCCAGCAGTGAATTAGGGGGGAACACTGAAGCTTTCTTT. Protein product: CASSELGGNTEAFF.

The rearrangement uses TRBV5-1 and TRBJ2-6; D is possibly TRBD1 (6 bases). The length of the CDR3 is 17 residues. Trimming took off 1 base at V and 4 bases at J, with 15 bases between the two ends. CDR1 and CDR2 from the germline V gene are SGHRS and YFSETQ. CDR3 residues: CASSLPQGNRGANVLTF. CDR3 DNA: TGCGCCAGCAGCTTGCCACAGGGAAACAGAGGGGCCAACGTCCTGACTTTC.

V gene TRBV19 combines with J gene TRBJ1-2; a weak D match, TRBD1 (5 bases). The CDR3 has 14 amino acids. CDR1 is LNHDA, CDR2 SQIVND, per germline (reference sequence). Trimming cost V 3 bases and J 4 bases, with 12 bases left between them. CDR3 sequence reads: CASSILGGSYGYTF. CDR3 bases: TGTGCCAGTAGTATTCTCGGGGGGTCCTATGGCTACACCTTC.